The 19 T cell receptor beta chains listed next were all sequenced from one sample in a study of cytomegalovirus exposure and HLA in healthy donors. It was with 60 Vbeta and 13 Jbeta primers that the PCR ran. The repertoire was sequenced with immunoSEQ multiplex PCR; TCRdb's copy has only in-frame clones and lacks some. The sample shows about 160,000 clones, 84% of them seen only once. Specimen: PBMCs. The source is a man between 50 and 59 years old in good health and CMV-seropositive.

The chain recombines TRBV2 with TRBJ1-2; 8 nucleotides align to TRBD1. Germline CDR1 reads SNHLY; CDR2 reads FYNNEI. V lost 3 bases and J lost 0; bases outside the gene matches: 3. The CDR3 is 15 residues long. The DNA of the CDR3 is TGTGCCAGCAGTGACCCGGACAGGGCTAACTATGGCTACACCTTC. This encodes CASSDPDRANYGYTF.

The rearrangement joins TRBV2 to TRBJ1-5, with D perhaps TRBD1 (5 bases). V dropped 2 bases and J dropped 4 bases, with 12 bases sitting between them. CDR1 SNHLY and CDR2 FYNNEI come from the germline V gene. The CDR3 extends over 15 amino acids. The CDR3 DNA follows: TGTGCCAGCAGTGAACCCCTGGGGGGAAATCAGCCCCAGCATTTT. Encoded protein: CASSEPLGGNQPQHF.

The J gene is TRBJ1-2, the V gene TRBV7-9; D not certain. V was cut by 5 bases and J by 13 bases, with 14 bases left in between. The V gene's germline CDR1 is SEHNR and CDR2 FQNEAQ (reference sequence). The CDR3 sequence is 11 residues long. Written as DNA, the CDR3 is TGTGCCAGCAGCGCTTCAGGCCACCCCACCTTC. As protein: CASSASGHPTF.

J is TRBJ2-2 and V is TRBV5-1, with 8 nucleotides matching TRBD2. There are 15 residues in the CDR3. Trimming removed 6 bases from V and 3 bases from J; junction bases left unmatched: 7. Germline V gives CDR1 SGHRS, CDR2 YFSETQ. The CDR3 region has the DNA TGCGCCAGCACCTCCGGGGGGGCGGACACCGGGGAGCTGTTTTTT. Its translation: CASTSGGADTGELFF.

The CDR3 loop is CASTPAGAGNEQFF. The CDR3 DNA sequence: TGTGCCAGCACTCCCGCGGGAGCAGGGAATGAGCAGTTCTTC. The chain combines TRBV6-1 with TRBJ2-1; 7 bases fit TRBD2. Germline V gene data show CDR1 as MNHNS and CDR2 as SASEGT. J gave up 7 bases and V 7 bases, and 10 bases lay outside the gene matches. The CDR3 loop spans 14 amino acids.

The V call is TRBV5-5, the J call TRBJ1-5; D is undetermined. The CDR3 extends over 14 amino acids. Germline CDR1 SGHKS, CDR2 YYEKEE (reference sequence). V shed 0 bases and J shed 4 bases, with 8 bases lying between them. DNA of the CDR3: TGTGCCAGCAGCTTGGGTTCCCCAAATCAGCCCCAGCATTTT. Translation gives CASSLGSPNQPQHF.

The V and J genes are TRBV6-5 and TRBJ2-2, with 8 bases aligning to TRBD2. Trimming cost V 8 bases and J 4 bases; bases outside gene matches: 9. The germline CDR1 and CDR2 sequences are MNHEY and SVGAGI. This CDR3 comprises 15 residues. The CDR3 DNA is TGTGCCAGCGCCTCCCACAGCGGGGGCACCGGGGAGCTGTTTTTT. Translation: CASASHSGGTGELFF.

V gene TRBV29-1 combines with J gene TRBJ2-7, with TRBD1 matching over 8 bases. This CDR3 is built from 12 residues. V was pared by 3 bases and J by 3 bases, with 1 base of the junction left unmatched. Germline CDR1 and CDR2: SQVTM and ANQGSEA. CDR3 sequence reads: CSVDGQGYEQYF. The CDR3 bases are TGCAGCGTTGATGGACAGGGCTACGAGCAGTACTTC.

The J gene is TRBJ2-2, the V gene TRBV11-3; D is possibly TRBD2 (5 bases). This CDR3 is built from 16 residues. Trimming took 0 bases from V and 4 from J, leaving 12 bases between them. The germline CDR1 and CDR2 sequences are SGHNT and YENEEA. The CDR3 loop reads CASSLDLAGSTGELFF. CDR3 DNA sequence: TGTGCCAGCAGCTTAGATCTTGCGGGCTCCACCGGGGAGCTGTTTTTT.

About this clone: An end of the junction differs from the germline gene, which may be a read error. This chain uses TRBV7-7 with TRBJ2-5, with 11 bases lining up with TRBD1. Germline V gene sequence: CDR1 SSHAT, CDR2 FNYEAQ (reference sequence). The CDR3 is made up of 15 amino acids. The DNA of the CDR3 is TGTGCTAGCAGCCCGGACAGGGGGCGCGGGGAGACCCAGTACTTC. Its translation is CASSPDRGRGETQYF.

This clone was recorded only once. The chain joins TRBV6-5 to TRBJ1-1; D gene ambiguous. The length of the CDR3 is 14 residues. Germline CDR1 reads MNHEY; CDR2 reads SVGAGI. Trimming removed 0 bases from V and 8 bases from J, with 13 bases in between. CDR3 sequence reads: CASSYSRPNIEAFF. CDR3 coding DNA: TGTGCCAGCAGTTACTCGAGGCCCAATATCGAAGCTTTCTTT.

The chain links TRBV15 to TRBJ2-3; TRBD2 matches at 10 bases. The CDR3 is 14 residues long. CDR1 and CDR2 (germline): LNHNV, YYDKDF (reference sequence). V gave up 1 base and J gave up 5 bases; unmatched junction bases: 0. CDR3 nucleotide sequence: TGTGCCACCAGCAGAGGGACTAGCGGAGATACGCAGTATTTT. Protein sequence: CATSRGTSGDTQYF.

This sequence joins TRBV27 and TRBJ1-2, with D uncertain. Germline lookup yields CDR1 MNHEY and CDR2 SMNVEV (reference sequence). The CDR3 is made up of 15 amino acids. The V end was cut by 3 bases, the J end by 0 bases, with 11 bases between. CDR3 in DNA: TGTGCCAGCAGTTTCAGCGCAACCTCTAACTATGGCTACACCTTC. Translating it yields CASSFSATSNYGYTF.

The chain carries TRBV7-9 and TRBJ2-1; 9 nucleotides line up with TRBD2. With V trimmed by 3 bases and J by 15 bases, 15 bases remained unmatched. The germline CDR1 and CDR2 sequences are SEHNR and FQNEAQ (reference sequence). CDR3 length equals 15 residues. This CDR3 is CASSLVAGVKPQRFF. CDR3 DNA sequence: TGTGCCAGCAGCTTGGTAGCGGGAGTCAAACCACAGCGGTTCTTC.

The chain joins TRBV27 to TRBJ1-2; TRBD1 matches 8 bases. The CDR3 has 13 amino acids. Germline lookup yields CDR1 MNHEY and CDR2 SMNVEV (reference sequence). Trimming at V came to 3 bases and at J to 5 bases, leaving 2 bases not matched to a gene. CDR3 DNA: TGTGCCAGCAGTTTTAGGACAGGGTATGGCTACACCTTC. Protein product: CASSFRTGYGYTF.

The V and J genes are TRBV29-1 and TRBJ1-1; D gene uncertain. Germline-derived CDR1 and CDR2 are SQVTM and ANQGSEA. V dropped 4 bases and J dropped 0 bases, with 21 bases sitting between them. This CDR3 contains 17 residues. CDR3 sequence reads: CSVVRLLPTGMNTEAFF. The CDR3 nucleotides read TGCAGCGTTGTACGACTCCTCCCTACGGGGATGAACACTGAAGCTTTCTTT.

This chain links TRBV5-1 with TRBJ2-7; 10 nucleotides line up with TRBD1. V shed 1 base, J shed 1 base, and the junction held 2 bases outside the gene matches. This CDR3 has 15 residues. Germline V lookup: CDR1 SGHRS, CDR2 YFSETQ. CDR3 DNA sequence: TGCGCCAGCAGCTTGAGGGACAGGGGATCCTACGAGCAGTACTTC. Protein: CASSLRDRGSYEQYF.

This clone was observed a single time. V usage is TRBV9 and J usage is TRBJ2-1; 10 bases fit TRBD2. Germline V gene sequence: CDR1 SGDLS, CDR2 YYNGEE. V lost 4 bases, J lost 0 bases, and 7 bases stayed unmatched. The CDR3 totals 17 residues. CDR3 sequence reads: CASSPTSGPSSYNEQFF. The CDR3 DNA is TGTGCCAGCAGCCCGACTAGCGGGCCTAGCTCCTACAATGAGCAGTTCTTC.

This chain links TRBV7-9 with TRBJ2-1, with D hard to call. The length of the CDR3 is 14 residues. V lost 5 bases to trimming and J lost 1 base, with 9 bases between them. CDR1 and CDR2 (germline): SEHNR, FQNEAQ (reference sequence). CDR3 coding DNA: TGTGCCAGCAGCGACCCTAGTTCCTACAATGAGCAGTTCTTC. This gives the protein CASSDPSSYNEQFF.